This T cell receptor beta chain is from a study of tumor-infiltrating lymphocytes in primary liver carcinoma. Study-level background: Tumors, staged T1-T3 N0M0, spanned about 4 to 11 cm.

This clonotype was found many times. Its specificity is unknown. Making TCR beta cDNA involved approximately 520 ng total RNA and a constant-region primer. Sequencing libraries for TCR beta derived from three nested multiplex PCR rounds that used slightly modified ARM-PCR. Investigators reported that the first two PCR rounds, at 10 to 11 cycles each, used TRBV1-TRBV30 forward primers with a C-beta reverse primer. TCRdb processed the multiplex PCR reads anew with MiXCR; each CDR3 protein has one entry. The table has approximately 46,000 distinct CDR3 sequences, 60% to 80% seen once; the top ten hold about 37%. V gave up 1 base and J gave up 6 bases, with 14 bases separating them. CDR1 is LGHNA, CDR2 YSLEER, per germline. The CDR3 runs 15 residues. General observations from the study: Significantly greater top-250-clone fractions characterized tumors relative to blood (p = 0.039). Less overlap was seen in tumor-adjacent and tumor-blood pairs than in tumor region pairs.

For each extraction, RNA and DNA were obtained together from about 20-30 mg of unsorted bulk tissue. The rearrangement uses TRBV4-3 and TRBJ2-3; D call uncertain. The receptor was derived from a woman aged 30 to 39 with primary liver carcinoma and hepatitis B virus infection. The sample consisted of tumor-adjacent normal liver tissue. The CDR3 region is CASSQAMWSRDTQYF. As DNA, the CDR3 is TGCGCCAGCAGCCAAGCCATGTGGAGCCGGGATACGCAGTATTTT.